Described below is a single T cell receptor (beta chain) sequence and its context. This clone's antigen is unknown. Qualities for individual bases were not recorded, and no much larger clone is one base off. Relative to germline, V is 6 bases shorter and J is 1 base shorter, with 17 bases between their ends. The CDR3, from cysteine to phenylalanine, totals 15 residues. Just the 45-base CDR3 DNA is kept, in frame starting at base 1. The germline V gene (reference sequence) gives CDR1 as DFQATT and CDR2 as SNEGSKA. The library was generated by RT-PCR. Sequencing instrument: Illumina HiSeq 2500. The raw public data were reprocessed by TCRdb itself: fastp quality trimming at Q25, MiXCR clonotype calling, in-frame beta chains only. Rows with one shared CDR3 protein collapse into an entry with the most common genes and DNA. This sample lists some 540,000 distinct CDR3 sequences; around 21% were detected once. Of the sample, 2.5% to 3.5% is held by the ten largest clones.

These data originate in a study of response to subunit inactivated influenza vaccine listed by TCRdb under 2018. Context from the whole study: To follow how T cells responded to a trivalent subunit inactivated influenza vaccine, the researchers relied on deep quantitative profiling of the T cell receptor repertoire.

What the authors observed across the whole study: It was suggested by the authors that each seasonal influenza vaccination may recruit only a limited number of new T cells.

The same data also went into a second study, on T cells expressing NK-cell markers. The second source states: The TCR beta cDNA libraries were made using 5'RACE template switching, a step that added both a universal primer site and unique molecular identifiers. In sorted CD3+CD56+NKG2C+, CD3+CD56+NKG2C- and CD3+CD56-NKG2C+ T-cell subsets from 7 to 9 donors, TCR beta-chain repertoires were profiled. Among the eight sequenced donors, seven were HCMV-seropositive and one was HCMV-seronegative. In several experiments an anti-gammadeltaTCR antibody was added to restrict sorting to alphabetaTCR-expressing T cells. In more than five donors, the dominant CD3+CD56+NKG2C+ clonotypes were found to rank among the top 10 CD8+ clonotypes and to make up roughly 1.0-8% of CD8+ T cells. Those dominant clonotypes were again the most abundant among CD3+CD56-NKG2C+ cells in a few donors, at roughly 25-65%. It remained unclear whether the expanded NKG2C-expressing T cell clones were specific for HCMV antigens. All eight donors whose samples were sequenced were randomly selected healthy volunteers, three of them men and five women. A commercial ELISA kit detecting HCMV-specific IgG in serum was used to determine HCMV serostatus. Peripheral blood mononuclear cells were isolated from blood by Ficoll density gradient centrifugation. CD4+ and CD8+ T cells were isolated from PBMC by magnetic immunoseparation with Miltenyi isolation kits. cDNA synthesis was primed from the TCR beta constant segment and was followed by two successive PCR amplification steps. The libraries were sequenced on Illumina HiSeq 2000/2500, MiSeq or NextSeq, producing 2 x 150 bp reads. MIGEC handled demultiplexing of the reads and grouping by UMI, while MiTCR was used to assemble and quantify clonotypes. To exclude erroneous sequences, any TCR cDNA sequence not supported by at least two reads was discarded. The tcR package was used for downstream repertoire analysis, and clonotypes were matched across fractions by CDR3 nucleotide sequence plus V segment. VDJmatch was used to annotate antigen specificity against VDJdb, with one amino acid substitution allowed in CDR3.

The specimen comprised CD4+ T cells sorted from PBMCs, sampled roughly 13 days after vaccination. The source is a man in his fifties who received an inactivated influenza vaccine. Donor details come from another sample of the same person, matched by shared clones. The sequence links TRBV20-1 to TRBJ2-3; tentative D gene TRBD2, with 7 bases matching. This receptor carries the CDR3 CSALPGGLGTDTQYF. The DNA sequence is given as TGCAGTGCCCTTCCCGGGGGGCTGGGCACAGATACGCAGTATTTT.